The entry that follows covers one T cell receptor (beta chain) sequence. Antigen: not known. The data derive from a study of shared clonotypes between healthy human individuals. Trimming stripped 6 bases from V and 2 bases from J, with 4 bases between. CDR3 length: 10 residues. Germline V lookup: CDR1 GTSNPN, CDR2 SVGIG (reference sequence). Whole-study findings and limits: Non-shared clonotypes showed lower generation probabilities than clonotypes common to all four donors. Estimated richness was generally greater in naive than memory subsets. The small donor group covered limited genetic and exposure diversity.

Source study methods: Junction-only sequences produced by ImmunoSEQ had no quality scores, so filtering differed. The table came from immunoSEQ multiplex PCR; TCRdb's copy has only in-frame clones and leaves some out. Clone size and the V and J calls come from that table; the DNA yielded D and trimming. Of some 2.1 million clones listed, 85% to 95% are singletons. The receptor comes from a man between 18 and 35 years old in good health. Specimen: naive CD4+ T cells sorted from blood. The sample's subset: CD45RA+ positively selected. This chain joins TRBV30 and TRBJ1-1; no definite D call. This chain's CDR3 is CACKNTEAFF. The DNA of the CDR3 is TGTGCCTGTAAAAACACTGAAGCTTTCTTT.